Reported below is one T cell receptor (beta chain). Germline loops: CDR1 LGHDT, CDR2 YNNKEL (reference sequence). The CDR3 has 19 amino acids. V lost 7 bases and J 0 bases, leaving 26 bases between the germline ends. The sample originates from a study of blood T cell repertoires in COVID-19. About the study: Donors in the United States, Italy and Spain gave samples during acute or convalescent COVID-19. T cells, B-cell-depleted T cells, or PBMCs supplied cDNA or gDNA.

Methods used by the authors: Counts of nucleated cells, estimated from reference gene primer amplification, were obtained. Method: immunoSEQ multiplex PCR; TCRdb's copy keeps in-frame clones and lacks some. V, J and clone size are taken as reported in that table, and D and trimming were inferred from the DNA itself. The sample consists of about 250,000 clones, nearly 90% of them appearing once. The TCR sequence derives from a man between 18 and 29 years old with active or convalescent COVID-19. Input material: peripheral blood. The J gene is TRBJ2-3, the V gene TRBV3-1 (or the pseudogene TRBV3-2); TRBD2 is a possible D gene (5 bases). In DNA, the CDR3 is TGTGCCAGCACCCTCTCATTCCACCCCGGAGGAGGTAGCACAGATACGCAGTATTTT. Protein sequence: CASTLSFHPGGGSTDTQYF.